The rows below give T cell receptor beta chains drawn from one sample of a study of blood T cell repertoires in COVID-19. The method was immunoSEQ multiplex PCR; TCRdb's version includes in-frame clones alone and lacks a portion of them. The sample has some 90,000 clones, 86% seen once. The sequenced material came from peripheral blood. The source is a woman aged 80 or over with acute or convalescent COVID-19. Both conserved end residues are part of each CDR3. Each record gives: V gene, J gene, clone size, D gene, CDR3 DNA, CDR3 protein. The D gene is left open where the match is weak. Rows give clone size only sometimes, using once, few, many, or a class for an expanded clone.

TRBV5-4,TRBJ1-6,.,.,TGTGCCAGCAGCTTGAACAACTATAATTCACCCCTCCACTTT,CASSLNNYNSPLHF
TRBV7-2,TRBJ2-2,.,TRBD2,TGTGCCAGCAGCTTTTCCCGTACTAGCGGGTACACCGGGGAGCTGTTTTTT,CASSFSRTSGYTGELFF
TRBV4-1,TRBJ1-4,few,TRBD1,TGCGCCAGCCACAGGGGCACCCCACTTACTAATGAAAAACTGTTTTTT,CASHRGTPLTNEKLFF
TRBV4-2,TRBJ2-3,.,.,TGTGCCAGCAGCAATAAACTAGCAACAGATACGCAGTATTTT,CASSNKLATDTQYF
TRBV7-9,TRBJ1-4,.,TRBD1,TGTGCCAGCAGCTTAAACAGGGGGGGTAATGAAAAACTGTTTTTT,CASSLNRGGNEKLFF
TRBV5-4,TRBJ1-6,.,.,TGTGCCAGCAGCCGCCCCAGTTCCGAGGCCAATTCACCCCTCCACTTT,CASSRPSSEANSPLHF
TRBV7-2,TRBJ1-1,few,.,TGTGCCAGCAGCACAAACACTGAAGCTTTCTTT,CASSTNTEAFF
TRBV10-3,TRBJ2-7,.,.,TGTGCCATCAGGGGGAGTACTGAGCAGTACTTC,CAIRGSTEQYF
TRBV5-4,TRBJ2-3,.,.,TGTGCCAGCAGCTTGGGGGCAGGGGTGACAGATACGCAGTATTTT,CASSLGAGVTDTQYF
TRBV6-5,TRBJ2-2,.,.,TGTGCCAGCAGGGTCCCGGGACAGGAGCTGTTTTTT,CASRVPGQELFF
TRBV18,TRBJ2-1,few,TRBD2,TGTGCCAGCTCGACCGCGGCTAGCGGGGGTTACAATGAGCAGTTCTTC,CASSTAASGGYNEQFF
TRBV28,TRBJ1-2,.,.,TGTGCCAGCAGTCCTCCCGGGGGGGCGGGTGGCTACACCTTC,CASSPPGGAGGYTF
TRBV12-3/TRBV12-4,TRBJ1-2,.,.,TGTGCCAGCAGTCATGAGAGGCGAGGTGGCTACACCTTC,CASSHERRGGYTF
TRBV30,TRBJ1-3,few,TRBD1,TGTGCCTGGAGTCGGAGGGGGCTTGGAAACACCATATATTTT,CAWSRRGLGNTIYF
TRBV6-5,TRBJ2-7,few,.,TGTGCCAGCAGCACCCAGGGGAGCTCCTACGAGCAGTACTTC,CASSTQGSSYEQYF
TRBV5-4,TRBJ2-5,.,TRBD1,TGTGCCAGCAGCCACAGGGACAGGGCAGAGACCCAGTACTTC,CASSHRDRAETQYF
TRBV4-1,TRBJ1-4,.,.,TGCGCCAGCAGCCAGATTCTAAATGAAAAACTGTTTTTT,CASSQILNEKLFF
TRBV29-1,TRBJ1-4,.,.,TGCAGCGCCCGCGGGGGGGGAGCAAAACTGTTTTTT,CSARGGGAKLFF
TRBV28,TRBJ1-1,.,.,TGTGCCAGCATTCGGGGAGGGAACACTGAAGCTTTCTTT,CASIRGGNTEAFF
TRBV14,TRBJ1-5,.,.,TGTGCCAGCAGCCTTACAGGGATGAATCAGCCCCAGCATTTT,CASSLTGMNQPQHF
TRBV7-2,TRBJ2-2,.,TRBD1,TGTGCCAGCAGCTACCCGGGACAGGGGACCGGGGAGCTGTTTTTT,CASSYPGQGTGELFF
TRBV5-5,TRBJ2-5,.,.,TGTGCCAGCAGCTTGCGGGTAGGAGGGGGGGGCCAAGAGACCCAGTACTTC,CASSLRVGGGGQETQYF
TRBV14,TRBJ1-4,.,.,TGTGCCAGCAGCCAAGATCCCCAGGAAAAACTGTTTTTT,CASSQDPQEKLFF
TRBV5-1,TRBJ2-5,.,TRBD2,TGCGCCAGCAGCCCAGGGACTAGCGGAACCTCTGAGACCCAGTACTTC,CASSPGTSGTSETQYF
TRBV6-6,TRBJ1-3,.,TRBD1,TGTGCCAGCAGTTTAGCGGGACAGGGTGCTGGAAACACCATATATTTT,CASSLAGQGAGNTIYF
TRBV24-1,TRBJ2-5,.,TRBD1,TGTGCCACCAGTGACGGACAGGGGTGGCAAGAGACCCAGTACTTC,CATSDGQGWQETQYF
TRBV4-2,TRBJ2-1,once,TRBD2,TGTGCCAGCAGCCAAGACCCCTGGGGCGGGGGGTCCTACAATGAGCAGTTCTTC,CASSQDPWGGGSYNEQFF
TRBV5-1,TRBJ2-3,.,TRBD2,TGCGCCAGCAGCCGGCAGGTTGGACTAGCCACAGATACGCAGTATTTT,CASSRQVGLATDTQYF
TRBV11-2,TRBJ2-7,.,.,TGTGCCAGCAGCCCCCGACAGTCGAGCTCCTACGAGCAGTACTTC,CASSPRQSSSYEQYF
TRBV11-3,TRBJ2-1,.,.,TGTGCCAGCAGCTCCCGAGAGGAGGGCAATGAGCAGTTCTTC,CASSSREEGNEQFF
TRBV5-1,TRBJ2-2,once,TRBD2,TGCGCCAGCAGCTTGGTAGCGGGACTCAACACCGGGGAGCTGTTTTTT,CASSLVAGLNTGELFF
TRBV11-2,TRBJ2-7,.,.,TGTGCCAGCAGCCTGGGGGGAACCTACGAGCAGTACTTC,CASSLGGTYEQYF
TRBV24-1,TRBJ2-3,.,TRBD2,TGTGCCACCAGTGACACCGGGGGGGAACGGTTCACAGATACGCAGTATTTT,CATSDTGGERFTDTQYF
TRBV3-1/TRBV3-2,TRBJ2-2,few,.,TGTGCCAGCAGCCGTCTGGGGGGCACCGGGGAGCTGTTTTTT,CASSRLGGTGELFF
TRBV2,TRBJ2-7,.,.,TGTGCCAGCAAAACTAGCAACCTCGGGGAGCAGTACTTC,CASKTSNLGEQYF
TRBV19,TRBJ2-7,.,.,TGTGCCAGTAGTATAGAGGGGACCGGAGGGGTTTACGAGCAGTACTTC,CASSIEGTGGVYEQYF
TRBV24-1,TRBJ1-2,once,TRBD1,TGTGCCACCAGTGAGGCGGACAGGGAGTGGAGTGGCTACACCTTC,CATSEADREWSGYTF
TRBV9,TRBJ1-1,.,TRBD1,TGTGCCAGCAGCGTAGGACAGGGGGAACTGGGCACTGAAGCTTTCTTT,CASSVGQGELGTEAFF
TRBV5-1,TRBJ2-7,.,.,TGCGCCAGCAGCCTAGGACTTCTCCAGGTCCCCTACGAGCAGTACTTC,CASSLGLLQVPYEQYF
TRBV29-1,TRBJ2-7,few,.,TGCAGCGTTGCGGAGGGACAGACCTACGGGCAGTACTTC,CSVAEGQTYGQYF
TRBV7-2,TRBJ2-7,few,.,TGTGCCAGCAGCTTTAGGCCGGGACATACTTACGAGCAGTACTTC,CASSFRPGHTYEQYF
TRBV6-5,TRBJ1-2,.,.,TGTGCCAGCAGGGACAACCTCTATGGCTACACCTTC,CASRDNLYGYTF
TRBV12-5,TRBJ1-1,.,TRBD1,TGTGCTAGTGGTCCGGTCCCGGGACAGGGATACACTGAAGCTTTCTTT,CASGPVPGQGYTEAFF
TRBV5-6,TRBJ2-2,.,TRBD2,TGTGCCAGCAGCTTGGTCTCCGGGGGGGCGACCCGGCGGGAGCTGTTTTTT,CASSLVSGGATRRELFF
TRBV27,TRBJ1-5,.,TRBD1,TGTGCCAGCAGTTACACAGGGGGCTTCCAGCCCCAGCATTTT,CASSYTGGFQPQHF
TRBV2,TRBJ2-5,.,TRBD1,TGTGCCAGCAGGATGGGACAGCAAGAGACCCAGTACTTC,CASRMGQQETQYF
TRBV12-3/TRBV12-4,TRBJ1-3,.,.,TGTGCCAGCAGCGGACAGGGAAACACCATATATTTT,CASSGQGNTIYF
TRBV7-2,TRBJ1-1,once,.,TGTGCCAGCAGCCCGCAGGGTTACGTTGAAGCTTTCTTT,CASSPQGYVEAFF
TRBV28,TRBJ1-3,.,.,TGTGCCAGCAGTAGAGGGAGCTCTGGAAACACCATATATTTT,CASSRGSSGNTIYF
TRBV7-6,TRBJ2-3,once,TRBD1,TGTGCCAGCAGCCAAGGACAGGCCTTTAGCACAGATACGCAGTATTTT,CASSQGQAFSTDTQYF
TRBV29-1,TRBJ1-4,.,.,TGCAGCGTTGCCGACAGTAATGAAAAACTGTTTTTT,CSVADSNEKLFF
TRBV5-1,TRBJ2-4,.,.,TGCGCCAGCAGCTTGCAGGGTTACCAGGACATTCAGTACTTT,CASSLQGYQDIQYF
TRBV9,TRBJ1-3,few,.,TGTGCCAGCAGACCACAGGGAGCTGGAAACACCATATATTTT,CASRPQGAGNTIYF
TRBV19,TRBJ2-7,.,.,TGTGCCAGTAGCTTGGAGGGGGGAGGGTCCTACGAGCAGTACTTC,CASSLEGGGSYEQYF
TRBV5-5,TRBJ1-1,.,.,TGTGCCAGCAGCTTGGTGGAACAGTTGAACACTGAAGCTTTCTTT,CASSLVEQLNTEAFF
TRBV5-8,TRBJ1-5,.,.,TGTGCCAGCAGCTTGGCCTCGGGTAGCAATCAGCCCCAGCATTTT,CASSLASGSNQPQHF
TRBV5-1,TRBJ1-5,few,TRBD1,TGCGCCAGCAGCTTCGGAAGGACAGGGGCCACCAATCAGCCCCAGCATTTT,CASSFGRTGATNQPQHF
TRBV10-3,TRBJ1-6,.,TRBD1,TGTGCCATCAGTCCCGGGACAGGGTATCCACCCCTCCACTTT,CAISPGTGYPPLHF
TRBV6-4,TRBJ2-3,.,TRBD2,TGTGCCACCCGAGCGGGAAGCACAGATACGCAGTATTTT,CATRAGSTDTQYF
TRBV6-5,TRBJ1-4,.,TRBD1,TGTGCCAGCAGTCGGTCCGGGACAGGGAGAGAAAAACTGTTTTTT,CASSRSGTGREKLFF